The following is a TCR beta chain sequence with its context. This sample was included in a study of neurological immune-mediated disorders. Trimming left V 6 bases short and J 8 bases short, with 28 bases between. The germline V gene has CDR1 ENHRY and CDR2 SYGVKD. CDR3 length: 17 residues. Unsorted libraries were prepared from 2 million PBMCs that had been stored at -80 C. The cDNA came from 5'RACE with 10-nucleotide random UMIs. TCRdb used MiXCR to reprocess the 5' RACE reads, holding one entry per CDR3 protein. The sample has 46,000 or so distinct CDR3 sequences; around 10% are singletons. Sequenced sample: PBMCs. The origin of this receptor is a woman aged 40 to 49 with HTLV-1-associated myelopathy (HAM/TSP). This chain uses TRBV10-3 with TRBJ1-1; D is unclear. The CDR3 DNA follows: TGTGCCATCAGGGAACCCGTGACACACCTCGCGGCCACCGAAGCTTTCTTT. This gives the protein CAIREPVTHLAATEAFF.